This T cell receptor beta chain appears in the sequencing data of a study of blood T cell repertoires in COVID-19. Study at large: Acute and convalescent COVID-19 specimens originated in the United States, Italy and Spain. The analysed material was cDNA or gDNA that came from T cells, B-cell-depleted T cells, or PBMCs.

In the original processing: Amplification of reference gene primers was used by the study to estimate nucleated cell counts. Some clones are missing from TCRdb's copy, which holds only in-frame ones; the method was immunoSEQ multiplex PCR. The DNA gave D and trimming, while V, J and clone size come from that table. The sample yields some 5,900 clones, about nine tenths seen once. V lost 3 bases to trimming and J lost 5 bases; unmatched junction nucleotides: 5. CDR1 and CDR2 from the germline V gene are KGHDR and SFDVKD. The CDR3 is made up of 16 amino acids. What was sequenced was peripheral blood. The gene calls are TRBV24-1 and TRBJ2-2, with TRBD1 matching 10 bases. This sequence was found in a human donor in a cohort sampled during active COVID-19. The CDR3 loop is CATSDTPGQGTGELFF. CDR3 in DNA: TGTGCCACCAGTGATACCCCGGGACAGGGGACCGGGGAGCTGTTTTTT.